This T cell receptor beta chain was found in a study of blood T cells in healthy people across ages (dated by TCRdb to 2013 to 2016). General notes on the study: In model experiments, template switching captured roughly one uniquely barcoded TCR beta cDNA molecule for every two T cells. Using the same blood draw, the study looked at two additional independent replicas of 1 million unique cDNA reads for two donors, one aged 18 to 29 and the other aged 80 or older. The donors were split into four age groups: young (average around 15 years), middle-aged (roughly 39), aged (over 55) and long-lived (roughly 80). The study measured age-related changes in TCR beta repertoire diversity using deep sequencing normalized with unique cDNA molecular identifiers.

Library creation used 5' RACE. Instrument used: Illumina HiSeq 2500. A second 7 to 11 cycle PCR used a sample-barcoded 5' primer and a J-beta primer mix. A unique molecular identifier was introduced onto each TCR beta cDNA molecule by a template-switch 5' adaptor carrying 12 random nucleotides. At least 3 million CDR3-containing paired-end reads were obtained from each sample. The Mint cDNA synthesis kit, primed by a TRBC-specific oligonucleotide, was used to synthesize first-strand cDNA from all RNA. Following uracil-DNA glycosylase treatment, all cDNA underwent a first 18-cycle PCR with the universal primers M1SS and BC2_uni_R. Turning to the authors' computational methods: Normalization of each sample was performed by random selection of 1 million high-quality reads, each carrying a distinct molecular identifier. Reads with shared molecular identifiers were discarded instead of being binned into consensus sequences. MiTCR, run with a Q25 quality threshold and the strictest error-elimination algorithm, handled CDR3 identification, clonotype clustering and error correction. Lower-bound total TCR beta diversity was estimated with a nonparametric unseen species model using Euler transformation. The public reads were quality trimmed at Q25 with fastp and then assembled into clones with MiXCR by TCRdb, keeping productive beta chains. Identical CDR3 protein sequences are pooled into one entry, listed with their most common genes and DNA. The authors' filters were not applied to this entry. The sample has approximately 800,000 distinct CDR3 sequences on record, roughly 26% of them singletons. The ten largest clones capture approximately 2.9% of the sample.

This clonotype showed up just a few times. Its antigen is not yet known. Base-call qualities are not available, and no considerably larger clone is one nucleotide away. V and J lose 0 bases and 0 bases, and a span of 14 bases separates them. From the cysteine through the phenylalanine, the CDR3 covers 17 amino acids. Only the CDR3 portion is preserved as DNA: 51 bases, with reading frame beginning at the first base. For CDR1 and CDR2, the germline V gene lists MGHRA and YSYEKL. The paper as a whole reports these results and caveats: Compared with the aged group, more naive CD4+ T cells, fewer expanded clones and increased TCR diversity were shown by the long-lived group, suggesting age selection. The CMV infection status of donors was not known, potentially confounding age-related changes in expanded clonotypes. Observed TCR beta diversity per million T cells fell roughly linearly with age, and a significant reduction was already apparent by age approximately 41. Observed TCR beta diversity correlated strongly with the percentage of naive T cells measured by flow cytometry. Since profiling was done on bulk unsorted PBMCs, naive and antigen-experienced compartments could not be conclusively compared. Total diversity estimates from one million sequenced T cells were considered lower bounds and underestimates.

Systemically healthy Caucasian individuals from Russia, some 40 in total and aged about 6 to 100 years, were included as donors. Approximately 9.7 milliliters of peripheral blood were drawn from each donor into EDTA-treated Vacutainer tubes. Ficoll-Paque density-gradient centrifugation was used to isolate PBMCs, with at least 7 million per sample. Trizol reagent was used to extract total RNA from PBMCs, with at least 5.5 micrograms per sample. For every donor, an aliquot of PBMCs went through flow cytometry to measure the percentages of naive CD45RAhigh/CD27high T cells. This sample was shared with a second study, whose subject was T cells of mothers and their children. As that second study puts it: Nine systemically healthy Caucasian individuals served as donors, namely three mothers together with their six children. cDNA synthesis used all of the extracted RNA, with around 1.4 ug of RNA in each 15 ul reaction. In the second PCR, the M1S primer added sample barcodes and 2-4 random nucleotides. Over 8 million TCR beta CDR3 reads were obtained for each mother, and approximately 3 million reads were obtained for each child. Thymic selection shapes the output of TCR recombination in a similar way in related and unrelated pairs, and inherited differences have a minor effect. Normalized repertoire overlap in related mother-child pairs was always slightly higher than in unrelated mother-child pairs, but the difference was never significant. No persistent microchimeric T cell clones were found, with a detection sensitivity of roughly 100 clones per million clonotypes. Deep NGS was used in the study to compare the TCR beta repertoires of mothers and children and to look for features that separate related mother-child pairs from unrelated individuals. The mean age was roughly 44 +/- 4 years for the mothers and approximately 11 +/- 4 years for the children. After adapter ligation with NEBNext reagents, the libraries were sequenced on Illumina HiSeq 2000 with 100+100 nt paired-end reads. To prevent cross-contamination, the mother and child libraries were prepared one month apart and sequenced in separate runs. For each donor, between roughly 500,000 and 2,200,000 distinct TCR beta clonotypes were identified. Naive TCR beta clonotypes were estimated from low-frequency clonotypes matched to each donor's FACS-determined naive share, without sorting.

The source material was blood. The chain links TRBV4-1 with TRBJ1-2; the D gene is not confidently resolved. The sequence derives from a boy between 10 and 17 years old in good health. This receptor carries the CDR3 CASSQDPGRPTNYGYTF. The nucleotide sequence reads TGCGCCAGCAGCCAAGATCCCGGCAGGCCAACTAACTATGGCTACACCTTC.